The 8 T cell receptor beta chains listed next were all sequenced from one sample in a study of shared clonotypes between healthy human individuals. Measured with immunoSEQ multiplex PCR; TCRdb has only the in-frame clones, and not every one. Of 2.3 million or so clones in the sample, just over 90% were seen once. Source material: naive CD4+ T cells from PBMCs. Subset specified: CD45RA+ positively selected. The source of these receptors is a young man in good health. Some clones in this sample may be carry-over from other donors' samples.

The V and J genes are TRBV28 and TRBJ2-7; perhaps TRBD2 as D (6 bases). The CDR3 is 16 amino acids. Trimming took off 2 bases at V and 1 base at J, with 15 bases between the two ends. The germline gives CDR1 MDHEN, CDR2 SYDVKM. The CDR3 coding sequence is TGTGCCAGCAGTTTACTTCTCAGGGAGGTTTCCTACGAGCAGTACTTC. Protein sequence: CASSLLLREVSYEQYF.

The sample holds one count of this clone. V and J are TRBV28 and TRBJ2-1, with D maybe TRBD1 (6 bases). V gave up 6 bases and J gave up 9 bases, with 30 bases separating them. The CDR3 loop spans 18 amino acids. Germline loops: CDR1 MDHEN, CDR2 SYDVKM. CDR3 residues: CASSFFRPRQGNYSEQFF. CDR3 DNA sequence: TGTGCCAGCAGCTTCTTTCGCCCCAGGCAGGGGAATTATAGTGAGCAGTTCTTC.

The chain links TRBV6-5 to TRBJ1-2, with unresolved D. Germline V CDR1 and CDR2: MNHEY, SVGAGI. Between the trimmed V and J ends, which lost 7 bases and 5 bases, there was a span of 8 bases. The CDR3 loop spans 11 amino acids. The CDR3 DNA is TGTGCCAGCATGTGGGAGTATGGCTACACCTTC. This encodes CASMWEYGYTF.

The V and J genes are TRBV7-9 and TRBJ2-3; 12 nucleotides line up with TRBD2. Trimming took 1 base from V and 0 from J; bases not matched to a gene: 5. Germline assignment: CDR1 SEHNR and CDR2 FQNEAQ (reference sequence). The CDR3 extends over 18 amino acids. CDR3 in amino acids: CASSLGLAGVFSTDTQYF. The CDR3 DNA is TGTGCCAGCAGCTTAGGACTAGCGGGAGTATTTAGCACAGATACGCAGTATTTT.

This clone has a single count. The genes are TRBV5-1 and TRBJ2-1, with D perhaps being TRBD1 or TRBD2 (5 bases each). Germline assignment: CDR1 SGHRS and CDR2 YFSETQ. V lost 3 bases to trimming and J lost 4 bases, with 17 bases between them. The CDR3 is 16 residues long. CDR3 sequence: CASSSGPGKPYNEQFF. The CDR3 DNA sequence: TGCGCCAGCAGCTCGGGACCAGGTAAACCGTACAATGAGCAGTTCTTC.

The genes are TRBV28 and TRBJ1-2; 12 nucleotides agree with TRBD1. This CDR3 comprises 17 residues. From germline, CDR1 is MDHEN and CDR2 SYDVKM. V lost 6 bases and J lost 7; bases outside the gene matches: 15. CDR3 bases: TGTGCCAGCAGATCCCCCGGGACAGGGGGCGAGGTACGTGGCTACACCTTC. Its translation: CASRSPGTGGEVRGYTF.

Only a few counts were recorded for this clone. The chain combines TRBV6-1 with TRBJ2-3; TRBD1 agrees at 10 bases. There are 15 residues in the CDR3. Germline loops: CDR1 MNHNS, CDR2 SASEGT. V lost 3 bases to trimming and J lost 4 bases; unmatched junction nucleotides: 4. Here the CDR3 DNA reads TGTGCCAGCAGTGATTGGGACAGGGGCGCAGATACGCAGTATTTT. Amino acids: CASSDWDRGADTQYF.

This clone was detected a few times. The gene calls are TRBV19 and TRBJ1-5; D may be TRBD1 (6 bases). From germline, CDR1 is LNHDA and CDR2 SQIVND (reference sequence). V dropped 9 bases and J dropped 7 bases, with 16 bases sitting between them. The CDR3 runs 13 residues. The CDR3, as DNA: TGTGCCAGCGGAGACCAGGGGCTACAGCCCCAGCATTTT. It specifies CASGDQGLQPQHF.